The sequence of this T cell receptor (beta chain) was determined in a study of T cell responses to AZD1222 COVID-19 vaccine. This clone was seen once. Antigen unknown. Libraries were prepared by immunoSEQ multiplex PCR; TCRdb keeps only in-frame clonotypes and omits some of them. The profile shows around 100,000 clones, about 88% of them singletons. V lost 1 base and J lost 6; bases outside the gene matches: 4. From germline, CDR1 is GTSNPN and CDR2 SVGIG (reference sequence). The CDR3 extends over 15 amino acids. Study-wide points: Once two AZD1222 doses were given, Spike-specific TCR breadth and depth went up. Baseline serostatus was positive in only six AZD1222 recipients. A reported finding is that nearly half of spike-specific TCRs target unmutated variant regions. The peak T cell response came first, and repertoires were sampled only after it.

The chain has TRBV30 and TRBJ1-5; 12 positions match TRBD1. This TCR came from an adult in good health. The material was peripheral blood, obtained on day 0 of AZD1222 vaccination. The CDR3, as DNA: TGTGCCTGGAGTGGCGGGACAGGGGGCACTCAGCCCCAGCATTTT. Its translation: CAWSGGTGGTQPQHF.